The 14 T cell receptor beta chains below come from one sample, sequenced in a study of early T cells in non-severe SARS-CoV-2 infection. TCRdb processed the 5' RACE reads anew with MiXCR; each CDR3 protein has one entry. The data hold about 58,000 distinct CDR3 sequences, with about an eighth observed a single time. The sample taken for sequencing was whole blood. All receptors come from an adult who was a healthcare worker with PCR-confirmed SARS-CoV-2 infection or an uninfected control (not recorded which).

This clonotype was observed many times. The rearrangement joins TRBV6-6 to TRBJ1-1; tentative D call: TRBD1 (5 bases). Germline values: CDR1 MNHNY, CDR2 SVGAGI (reference sequence). With 7 bases removed from V and 4 bases from J, the gap between germline ends came to 13 bases. CDR3 length: 13 amino acids. The CDR3 DNA follows: TGTGCCAGCACCCCGGGGCCCGCCACTGAAGCTTTCTTT. Translated, it gives CASTPGPATEAFF.

This clonotype has at least ten counts. The V and J genes are TRBV10-2 and TRBJ2-5; the D gene is possibly TRBD2 (6 bases). Germline V gene lookup returns CDR1 WSHSY and CDR2 SAAADI. Between the trimmed V and J ends, which lost 7 bases and 4 bases, there was a span of 16 bases. This CDR3 region has 14 residues. The DNA of the CDR3 is TGCGCCAGCACCCCTGGCGGGGCTGGAGAGACCCAGTACTTC. Translation gives CASTPGGAGETQYF.

The gene calls are TRBV11-2 and TRBJ1-1; D is undetermined. The germline gives CDR1 SGHAT, CDR2 FQNNGV. Trimming cost V 1 base and J 0 bases, with 6 bases left between them. This CDR3 is 14 amino acids long. The DNA for the CDR3 is TGTGCCAGCAGCTTAGCGGGAATGAACACTGAAGCTTTCTTT. As protein: CASSLAGMNTEAFF.

This clonotype was recorded many times. The V and J genes are TRBV5-1 and TRBJ2-5; no clear D. V lost 2 bases and J lost 5, with 13 bases in between. Germline CDR1 is SGHRS and CDR2 is YFSETQ. This CDR3 has 14 amino acids. The chain's CDR3 is CASSLNGLVETQYF. The CDR3 nucleotides read TGCGCCAGCAGCTTAAACGGGCTTGTGGAGACCCAGTACTTC.

The V call is TRBV20-1, the J call TRBJ2-1; D assignment may be TRBD1 or TRBD2 (6 bases each). Deletions cut 1 base from V and 8 bases from J, with 15 bases between. The CDR3 length is 14 residues. CDR1 is DFQATT, CDR2 SNEGSKA, per germline (reference sequence). Here the CDR3 DNA reads TGCAGTGCTAGAGTTAATAGGGGGGCAGATGAGCAGTTCTTC. Translating it yields CSARVNRGADEQFF.

This clonotype was picked up many times. The chain employs TRBV28 and TRBJ2-1; D is uncertain. The CDR3 covers 13 residues. CDR1 is MDHEN and CDR2 is SYDVKM in the germline V gene. The V end was cut by 4 bases, the J end by 2 bases, with 6 bases between. The CDR3 region has the DNA TGTGCCAGCAGTTCGTCACCCTACAATGAGCAGTTCTTC. Its protein is CASSSSPYNEQFF.

This clonotype has at least ten counts. The chain carries TRBV29-1 and TRBJ2-5, with 8 bases lining up with TRBD2. In germline, CDR1 is SQVTM, CDR2 ANQGSEA. This CDR3 is 13 amino acids long. The V segment lost 1 base and the J segment 4 bases; nucleotides outside the gene matches: 2. In DNA, the CDR3 is TGCAGCGTTGAAGCGGGAGGGTCAGAGACCCAGTACTTC. Protein: CSVEAGGSETQYF. Together with reference TRBV29-1 and TRBJ2-5, the CDR3 gives the full variable domain: SAVISQKPSRDICQRGTSLTIQCQVDSQVTMMFWYRQQPGQSLTLIATANQGSEATYESGFVIDKFPISRPNLTFSTLTVSNMSPEDSSIYLCSVEAGGSETQYFGPGTRLLVL.

The chain uses TRBV29-1 and TRBJ2-3, with unresolved D. The CDR3 extends over 10 amino acids. Per germline, CDR1 SQVTM and CDR2 ANQGSEA. The germline V and J ends were trimmed by 8 bases and 4 bases, with 7 bases remaining between them. The CDR3 is CSPRSDTQYF. DNA for the CDR3: TGCAGCCCAAGATCAGATACGCAGTATTTT.

This clonotype was seen ten or more times. This chain uses TRBV12-3 or TRBV12-4 with TRBJ2-1; perhaps TRBD2 as D (6 bases). The CDR3 is 13 residues long. V gave up 5 bases and J gave up 11 bases, with 16 bases separating them. CDR3 region: CASSQLEGLQQFF. The CDR3 DNA sequence: TGTGCCAGCAGTCAACTCGAGGGACTCCAGCAGTTCTTC.

V usage is TRBV15 and J usage is TRBJ2-5; TRBD2 agrees at 10 bases. Germline CDR1 is LNHNV and CDR2 is YYDKDF (reference sequence). The CDR3 contains 16 residues. With 5 bases clipped from V and 5 bases from J, the junction kept 11 bases outside the gene matches. In DNA form, the CDR3 reads TGTGCCACCAGCGGCGGGACCGGACTAGCGGACGAGACCCAGTACTTC. Residues: CATSGGTGLADETQYF.

The CDR3 bases are TGCAGCGTTCAGCGGGACAGGCGCTACAATGAGCAGTTCTTC. Protein product: CSVQRDRRYNEQFF. The genes are TRBV29-1 and TRBJ2-1; D might be TRBD1 (8 bases). The CDR3 consists of 14 residues. V lost 5 bases and J lost 3, with 14 bases in between. Germline V CDR1 and CDR2: SQVTM, ANQGSEA.

In its sample, this clonotype was seen many times. This rearrangement joins TRBV6-2 or TRBV6-3 to TRBJ2-3; 12 nucleotides align to TRBD2. Germline V gene data show CDR1 as MNHEY and CDR2 as SVGEGT. The CDR3 is made up of 17 amino acids. V was pared by 5 bases and J by 4 bases, with 10 bases of the junction left unmatched. The CDR3: CASSTRPSGRAPDTQYF. CDR3 sequence (DNA): TGTGCCAGCAGTACCCGGCCTAGCGGGAGGGCCCCAGATACGCAGTATTTT.

This clonotype occurred a few times. The chain joins TRBV29-1 to TRBJ2-1, with 8 positions matching TRBD2. This CDR3 is built from 16 residues. Trimming cost V 4 bases and J 0 bases; bases outside gene matches: 8. CDR1 and CDR2 (germline): SQVTM, ANQGSEA. CDR3 loop: CSVGYREGSSYNEQFF. The CDR3 region has the DNA TGCAGCGTTGGGTACCGGGAGGGGAGCTCCTACAATGAGCAGTTCTTC.

This rearrangement joins TRBV11-3 to TRBJ2-2; D might be TRBD2 (6 bases). This CDR3 comprises 17 residues. Germline CDR1 and CDR2: SGHNT and YENEEA. Trimming shortened V by 5 bases and J by 0 bases, and 16 bases separated the two germline ends. CDR3 DNA: TGTGCCAGCAGCCCCGCTATAGCGGAGGCGAACACCGGGGAGCTGTTTTTT. This gives the protein CASSPAIAEANTGELFF.